A single sample is the source of the 10 T cell receptor beta chains below, sequenced in a study of neurological immune-mediated disorders. In TCRdb, the 5' RACE reads were re-called with MiXCR into one record per CDR3 protein. The sample carries 45,000 to 65,000 distinct CDR3 sequences, approximately 4.4% recorded once. Sequenced input: PBMCs. Receptors were obtained from a man aged 45 to 65 with multiple sclerosis.

This clonotype was seen only a few times. Just one base apart from a much larger clone, this may be a read error. The chain has TRBV11-2 and TRBJ2-1; D perhaps matches TRBD1 (5 bases). This CDR3 is built from 17 residues. V lost 5 bases and J lost 1, with 18 bases in between. Germline CDR1 reads SGHAT; CDR2 reads FQNNGV. The CDR3 protein is CASSVTGARRSYNEQFF. Written as DNA, the CDR3 is TGTGCCAGCAGCGTAACAGGTGCCCGGAGATCCTACAATGAGCAGTTCTTC.

Many counts were recorded for this clonotype. The V gene is TRBV7-9, the J gene TRBJ2-3; 10 nucleotides agree with TRBD2. V lost 5 bases and J lost 6; bases outside the gene matches: 11. This CDR3 is built from 16 residues. CDR1 SEHNR and CDR2 FQNEAQ come from the germline V gene (reference sequence). CDR3 in amino acids: CASSQTSGTYQDTQYF. CDR3 in DNA: TGTGCCAGCAGCCAAACTAGCGGGACCTACCAGGATACGCAGTATTTT.

This clonotype was picked up a small number of times. The rearrangement links TRBV12-3 or TRBV12-4 to TRBJ1-1; tentatively, D is TRBD1 (5 bases). The CDR3 totals 14 residues. V was trimmed by 5 bases and J by 3 bases, leaving 13 bases between them. The CDR3 is CASSLSGGDTEAFF. The DNA of the CDR3 is TGTGCCAGCAGTCTTTCCGGGGGGGACACTGAAGCTTTCTTT.

The V and J genes are TRBV7-9 and TRBJ2-1; D is unclear. Germline CDR1 and CDR2: SEHNR and FQNEAQ (reference sequence). Between the trimmed V and J ends, which lost 0 bases and 5 bases, there was a span of 8 bases. CDR3 length: 14 amino acids. The CDR3: CASSLAPENNEQFF. The DNA of the CDR3 is TGTGCCAGCAGCTTAGCCCCGGAAAACAATGAGCAGTTCTTC.

This clonotype was picked up many times. The rearrangement links TRBV4-1 to TRBJ2-1; D ambiguous. Germline CDR1 and CDR2: MGHRA and YSYEKL. Between the trimmed V and J ends, which lost 1 base and 10 bases, there was a span of 14 bases. This CDR3 spans 14 amino acids. The CDR3 bases are TGCGCCAGCAGCCAAGCTCGTGGTAGCATGGAGCAGTTCTTC. It yields the protein CASSQARGSMEQFF.

There are many counts of this clonotype. This chain connects TRBV5-1 to TRBJ2-1; D ambiguous. Trimming cost V 1 base and J 7 bases, with 21 bases left between them. The CDR3 is 17 residues long. In germline, CDR1 is SGHRS, CDR2 YFSETQ. The CDR3: CASSLTEPMPNGNEQFF. The CDR3, as DNA: TGCGCCAGCAGCTTGACCGAGCCAATGCCCAATGGAAATGAGCAGTTCTTC.

This clonotype is medium-sized within its sample. The gene calls are TRBV12-3 or TRBV12-4 and TRBJ1-3; D call uncertain. V gave up 2 bases and J gave up 8 bases, with 7 bases separating them. The CDR3 consists of 12 residues. The DNA of the CDR3 is TGTGCCAGCAGTTTACTGGGCTACACCATATATTTT. It codes for CASSLLGYTIYF.

The chain has TRBV2 and TRBJ2-3; 10 bases line up with TRBD2. Germline V CDR1 and CDR2: SNHLY, FYNNEI. J was trimmed by 2 bases and V by 6 bases; bases with no gene match: 5. This CDR3 region has 15 residues. The CDR3 DNA is TGTGCCAGCAGGTGGACTAGCGGAGTCACAGATACGCAGTATTTT. Translated, it gives CASRWTSGVTDTQYF.

With respect to this clonotype: A read error is possible here, since a much larger clone lies one base away. The rearrangement joins TRBV7-9 to TRBJ2-7; no clear D gene. The CDR3 extends over 11 amino acids. CDR1 and CDR2 from the germline V gene are SEHNR and FQNEAQ (reference sequence). Trimming shortened V by 6 bases and J by 5 bases, and 8 bases separated the two germline ends. The CDR3 here is CASRPYDEQYF. The DNA for the CDR3 is TGTGCCAGCAGACCTTATGACGAGCAGTACTTC. Supplemented by reference TRBV7-9 and TRBJ2-7, the full variable domain reads DTGVSQNPRHKITKRGQNVTFRCDPISEHNRLYWYRQTLGQGPEFLTYFQNEAQLEKSRLLSDRFSAERPKGSFSTLEIQRTEQGDSAMYLCASRPYDEQYFGPGTRLTVT.

This clonotype was detected ten times or more. The rearrangement joins TRBV7-2 to TRBJ2-1, with D uncertain. This CDR3 has 17 amino acids. Germline assignment: CDR1 SGHTA and CDR2 FQGNSA. V was pared by 11 bases and J by 0 bases, with 23 bases between. The CDR3 sequence is CAVHSPGASSSYNEQFF. The DNA of the CDR3 is TGTGCCGTTCATTCCCCTGGAGCGTCGAGCTCCTACAATGAGCAGTTCTTC. Together with reference TRBV7-2 and TRBJ2-1, the CDR3 gives the full variable domain: GAGVSQSPSNKVTEKGKDVELRCDPISGHTALYWYRQSLGQGLEFLIYFQGNSAPDKSGLPSDRFSAERTGGSVSTLTIQRTQQEDSAVYLCAVHSPGASSSYNEQFFGPGTRLTVL.